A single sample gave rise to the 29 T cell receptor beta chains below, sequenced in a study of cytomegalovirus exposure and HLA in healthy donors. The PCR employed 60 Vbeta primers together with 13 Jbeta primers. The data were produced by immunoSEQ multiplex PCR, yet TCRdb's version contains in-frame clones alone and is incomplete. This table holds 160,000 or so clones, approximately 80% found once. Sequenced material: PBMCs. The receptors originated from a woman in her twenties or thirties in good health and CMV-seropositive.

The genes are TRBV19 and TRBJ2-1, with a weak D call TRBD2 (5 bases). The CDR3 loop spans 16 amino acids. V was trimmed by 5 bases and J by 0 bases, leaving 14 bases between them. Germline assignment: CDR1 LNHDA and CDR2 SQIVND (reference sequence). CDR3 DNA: TGTGCCAGTAGTCGCGAGGGCCAGAACTCCTACAATGAGCAGTTCTTC. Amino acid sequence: CASSREGQNSYNEQFF.

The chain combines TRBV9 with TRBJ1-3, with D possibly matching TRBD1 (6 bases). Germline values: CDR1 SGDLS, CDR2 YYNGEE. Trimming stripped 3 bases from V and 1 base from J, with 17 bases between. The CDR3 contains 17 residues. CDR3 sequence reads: CASSGLGKGVSGNTIYF. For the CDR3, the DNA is TGTGCCAGCAGCGGACTCGGGAAGGGGGTATCTGGAAACACCATATATTTT.

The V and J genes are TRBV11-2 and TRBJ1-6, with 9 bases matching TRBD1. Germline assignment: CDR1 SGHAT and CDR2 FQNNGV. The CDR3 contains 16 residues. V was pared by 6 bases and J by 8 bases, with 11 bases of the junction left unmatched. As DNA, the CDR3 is TGTGCCAGCAGGCGGACAGGGGCTGTGCCTGATTCACCCCTCCACTTT. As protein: CASRRTGAVPDSPLHF.

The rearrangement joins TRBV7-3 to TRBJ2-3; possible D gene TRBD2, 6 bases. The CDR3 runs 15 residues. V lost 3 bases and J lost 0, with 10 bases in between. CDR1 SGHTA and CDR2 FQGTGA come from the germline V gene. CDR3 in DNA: TGTGCCAGCAGCTTCCTAAGCGGGAGCACAGATACGCAGTATTTT. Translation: CASSFLSGSTDTQYF.

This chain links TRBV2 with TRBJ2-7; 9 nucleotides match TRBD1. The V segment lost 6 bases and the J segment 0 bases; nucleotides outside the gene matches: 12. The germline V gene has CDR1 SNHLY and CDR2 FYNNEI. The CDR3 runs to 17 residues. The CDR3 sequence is CASSLRPVTGGSYEQYF. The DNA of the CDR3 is TGTGCCAGCAGCCTTCGACCGGTGACAGGGGGCTCCTACGAGCAGTACTTC.

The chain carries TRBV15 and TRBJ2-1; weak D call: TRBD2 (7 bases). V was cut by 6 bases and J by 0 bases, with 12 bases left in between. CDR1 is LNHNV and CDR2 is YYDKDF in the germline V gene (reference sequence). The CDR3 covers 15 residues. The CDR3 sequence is CATRRGPSSYNEQFF. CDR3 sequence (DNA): TGTGCCACCAGGCGGGGGCCGAGCTCCTACAATGAGCAGTTCTTC.

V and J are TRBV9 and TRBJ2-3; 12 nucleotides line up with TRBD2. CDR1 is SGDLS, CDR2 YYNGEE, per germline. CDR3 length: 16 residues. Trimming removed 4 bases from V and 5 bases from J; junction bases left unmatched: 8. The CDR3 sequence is CASSLRTSGVGDTQYF. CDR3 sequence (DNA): TGTGCCAGCAGCCTCAGGACTAGCGGGGTTGGAGATACGCAGTATTTT.

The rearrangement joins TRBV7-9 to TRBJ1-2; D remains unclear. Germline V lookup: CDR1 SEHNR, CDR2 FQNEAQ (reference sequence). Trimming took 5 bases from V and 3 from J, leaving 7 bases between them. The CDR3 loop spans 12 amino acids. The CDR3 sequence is CASSPGYYGYTF. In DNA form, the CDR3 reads TGTGCCAGCAGCCCGGGATACTATGGCTACACCTTC.

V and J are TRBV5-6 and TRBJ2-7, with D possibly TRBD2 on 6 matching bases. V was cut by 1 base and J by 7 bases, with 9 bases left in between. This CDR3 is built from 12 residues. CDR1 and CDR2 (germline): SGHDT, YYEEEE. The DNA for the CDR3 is TGTGCCAGCAGCTTGTTCGGGGGAGAGCAGTACTTC. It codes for CASSLFGGEQYF. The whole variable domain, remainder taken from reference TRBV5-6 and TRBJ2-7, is DAGVTQSPTHLIKTRGQQVTLRCSPKSGHDTVSWYQQALGQGPQFIFQYYEEEERQRGNFPDRFSGHQFPNYSSELNVNALLLGDSALYLCASSLFGGEQYFGPGTRLTVT.

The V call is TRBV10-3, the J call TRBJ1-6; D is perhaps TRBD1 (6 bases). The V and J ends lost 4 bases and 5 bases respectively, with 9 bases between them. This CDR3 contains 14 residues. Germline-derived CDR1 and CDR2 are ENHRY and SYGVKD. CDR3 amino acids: CAISVTGNNSPLHF. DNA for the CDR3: TGTGCCATCAGTGTGACAGGAAATAATTCACCCCTCCACTTT.

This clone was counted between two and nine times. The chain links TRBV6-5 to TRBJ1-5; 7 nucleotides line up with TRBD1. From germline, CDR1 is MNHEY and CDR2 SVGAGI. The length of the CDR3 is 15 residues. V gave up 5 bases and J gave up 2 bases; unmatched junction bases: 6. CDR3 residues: CASSTNGQGNQPQHF. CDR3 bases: TGTGCCAGCAGTACAAACGGACAGGGCAATCAGCCCCAGCATTTT.

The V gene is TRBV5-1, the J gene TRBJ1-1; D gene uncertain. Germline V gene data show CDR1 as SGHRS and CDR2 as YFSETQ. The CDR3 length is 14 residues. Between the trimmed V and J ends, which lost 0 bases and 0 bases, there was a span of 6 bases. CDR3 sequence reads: CASSLDTVNTEAFF. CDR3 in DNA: TGCGCCAGCAGCTTGGACACAGTGAACACTGAAGCTTTCTTT.

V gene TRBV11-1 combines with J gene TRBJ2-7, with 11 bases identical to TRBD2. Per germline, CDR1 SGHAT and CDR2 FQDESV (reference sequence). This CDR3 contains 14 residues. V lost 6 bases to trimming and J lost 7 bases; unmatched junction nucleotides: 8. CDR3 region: CASRRLAGKGEQYF. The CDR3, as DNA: TGTGCCAGCAGACGACTAGCGGGGAAGGGGGAGCAGTACTTC.

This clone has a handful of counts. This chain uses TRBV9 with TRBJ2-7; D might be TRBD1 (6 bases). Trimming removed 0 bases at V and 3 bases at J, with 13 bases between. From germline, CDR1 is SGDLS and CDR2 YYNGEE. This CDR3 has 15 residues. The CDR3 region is CASSVGGGLNYEQYF. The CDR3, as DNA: TGTGCCAGCAGCGTAGGAGGGGGTCTTAACTACGAGCAGTACTTC.

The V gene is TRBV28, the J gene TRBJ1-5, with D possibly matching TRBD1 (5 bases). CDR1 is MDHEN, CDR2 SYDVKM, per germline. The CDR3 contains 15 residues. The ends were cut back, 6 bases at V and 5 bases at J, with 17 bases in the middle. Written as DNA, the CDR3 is TGTGCCAGCAGGATCGGGGGGGACCCGGATCAGCCCCAGCATTTT. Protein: CASRIGGDPDQPQHF. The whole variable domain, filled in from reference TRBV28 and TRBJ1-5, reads DVKVTQSSRYLVKRTGEKVFLECVQDMDHENMFWYRQDPGLGLRLIYFSYDVKMKEKGDIPEGYSVSREKKERFSLILESASTNQTSMYLCASRIGGDPDQPQHFGDGTRLSIL.

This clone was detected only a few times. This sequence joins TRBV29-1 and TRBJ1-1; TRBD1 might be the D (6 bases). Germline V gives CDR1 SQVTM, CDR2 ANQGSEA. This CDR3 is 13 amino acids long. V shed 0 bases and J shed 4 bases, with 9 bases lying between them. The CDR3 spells CSVEEGGGTEAFF. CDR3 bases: TGCAGCGTTGAAGAGGGAGGGGGCACTGAAGCTTTCTTT.

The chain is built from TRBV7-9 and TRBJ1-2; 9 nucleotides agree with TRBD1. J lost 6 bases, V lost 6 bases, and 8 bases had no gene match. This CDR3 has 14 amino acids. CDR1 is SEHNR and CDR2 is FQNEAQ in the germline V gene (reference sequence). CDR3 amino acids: CASRTTTGGNGYTF. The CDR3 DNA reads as TGTGCCAGCAGAACGACGACAGGGGGAAATGGCTACACCTTC.

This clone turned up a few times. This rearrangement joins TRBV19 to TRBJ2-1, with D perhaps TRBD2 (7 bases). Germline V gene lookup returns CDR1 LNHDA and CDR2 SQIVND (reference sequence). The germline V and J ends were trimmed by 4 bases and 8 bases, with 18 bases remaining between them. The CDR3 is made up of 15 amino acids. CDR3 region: CASSTVGGGGDEQFF. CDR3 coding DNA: TGTGCCAGTAGTACCGTCGGTGGAGGGGGGGATGAGCAGTTCTTC.

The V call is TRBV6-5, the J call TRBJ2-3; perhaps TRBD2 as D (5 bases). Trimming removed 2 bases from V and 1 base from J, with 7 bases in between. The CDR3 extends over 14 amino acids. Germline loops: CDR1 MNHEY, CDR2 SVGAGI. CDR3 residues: CASSYARGTDTQYF. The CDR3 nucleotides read TGTGCCAGCAGTTACGCGAGGGGCACAGATACGCAGTATTTT.

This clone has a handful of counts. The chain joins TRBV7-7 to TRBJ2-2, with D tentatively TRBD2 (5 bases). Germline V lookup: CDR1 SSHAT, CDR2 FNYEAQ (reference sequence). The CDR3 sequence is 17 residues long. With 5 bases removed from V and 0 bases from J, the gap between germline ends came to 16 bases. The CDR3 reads CASSPLGVFANTGELFF. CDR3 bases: TGTGCCAGCAGCCCCCTCGGGGTGTTCGCGAACACCGGGGAGCTGTTTTTT.

CDR3 amino acids: CASSAGNLGSPLHF. CDR3 DNA: TGTGCCAGCAGCGCAGGGAATTTAGGTTCACCCCTCCACTTT. The rearrangement joins TRBV7-2 to TRBJ1-6; the D gene is possibly TRBD1 (5 bases). Germline values: CDR1 SGHTA, CDR2 FQGNSA. V was clipped by 5 bases and J by 9 bases, with 14 bases between them. The CDR3 spans 14 residues.

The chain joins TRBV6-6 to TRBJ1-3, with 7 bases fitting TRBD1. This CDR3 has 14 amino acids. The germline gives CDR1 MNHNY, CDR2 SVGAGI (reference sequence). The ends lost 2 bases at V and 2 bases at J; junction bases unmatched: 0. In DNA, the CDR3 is TGTGCCAGCAGTTACGACAGGGCTGGAAACACCATATATTTT. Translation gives CASSYDRAGNTIYF.

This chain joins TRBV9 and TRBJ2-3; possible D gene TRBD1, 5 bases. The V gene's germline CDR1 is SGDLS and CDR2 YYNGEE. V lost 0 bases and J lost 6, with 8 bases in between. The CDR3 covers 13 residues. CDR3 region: CASSVEAGDTQYF. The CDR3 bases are TGTGCCAGCAGCGTAGAGGCAGGGGATACGCAGTATTTT.

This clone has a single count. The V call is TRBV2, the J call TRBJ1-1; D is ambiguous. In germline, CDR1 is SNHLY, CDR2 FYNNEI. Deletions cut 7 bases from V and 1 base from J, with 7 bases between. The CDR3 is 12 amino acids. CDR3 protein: CASTYGNTEAFF. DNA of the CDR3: TGTGCCAGCACCTACGGGAACACTGAAGCTTTCTTT. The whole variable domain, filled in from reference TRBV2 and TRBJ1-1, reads EPEVTQTPSHQVTQMGQEVILRCVPISNHLYFYWYRQILGQKVEFLVSFYNNEISEKSEIFDDQFSVERPDGSNFTLKIRSTKLEDSAMYFCASTYGNTEAFFGQGTRLTVV.

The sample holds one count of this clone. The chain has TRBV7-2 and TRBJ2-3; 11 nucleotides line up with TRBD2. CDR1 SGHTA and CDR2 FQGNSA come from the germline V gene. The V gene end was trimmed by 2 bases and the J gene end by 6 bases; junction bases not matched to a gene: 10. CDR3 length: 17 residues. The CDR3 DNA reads TGTGCCAGCAGCTTACGAGTTAGCGGGGGGGCCAGTGATACGCAGTATTTT. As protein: CASSLRVSGGASDTQYF.

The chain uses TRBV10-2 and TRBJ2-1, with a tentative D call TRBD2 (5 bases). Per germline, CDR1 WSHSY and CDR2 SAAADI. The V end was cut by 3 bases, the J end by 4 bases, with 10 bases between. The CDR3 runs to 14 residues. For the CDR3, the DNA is TGCGCCAGCAGTGACAGCGGCGGGTACAATGAGCAGTTCTTC. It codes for CASSDSGGYNEQFF.

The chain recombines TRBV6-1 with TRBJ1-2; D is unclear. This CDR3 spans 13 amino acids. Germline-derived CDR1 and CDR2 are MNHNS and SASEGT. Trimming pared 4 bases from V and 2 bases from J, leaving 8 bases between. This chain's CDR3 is CASSGTENYGYTF. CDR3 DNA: TGTGCCAGCAGTGGTACTGAGAACTATGGCTACACCTTC.

CDR3 in DNA: TGTGCCAGCAGTACCGGCCTGAGGGAGCAGTACTTC. This gives the protein CASSTGLREQYF. V gene TRBV6-1 combines with J gene TRBJ2-7; D ambiguous. Germline V gene lookup returns CDR1 MNHNS and CDR2 SASEGT. The V end was cut by 5 bases, the J end by 7 bases, with 12 bases between. This CDR3 region has 12 residues.

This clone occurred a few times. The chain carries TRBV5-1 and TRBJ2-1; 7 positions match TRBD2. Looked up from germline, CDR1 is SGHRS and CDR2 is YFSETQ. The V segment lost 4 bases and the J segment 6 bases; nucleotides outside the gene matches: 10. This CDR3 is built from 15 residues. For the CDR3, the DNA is TGCGCCAGCAGCGCGTTATGGGGGGGTCGCAATGAGCAGTTCTTC. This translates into CASSALWGGRNEQFF.